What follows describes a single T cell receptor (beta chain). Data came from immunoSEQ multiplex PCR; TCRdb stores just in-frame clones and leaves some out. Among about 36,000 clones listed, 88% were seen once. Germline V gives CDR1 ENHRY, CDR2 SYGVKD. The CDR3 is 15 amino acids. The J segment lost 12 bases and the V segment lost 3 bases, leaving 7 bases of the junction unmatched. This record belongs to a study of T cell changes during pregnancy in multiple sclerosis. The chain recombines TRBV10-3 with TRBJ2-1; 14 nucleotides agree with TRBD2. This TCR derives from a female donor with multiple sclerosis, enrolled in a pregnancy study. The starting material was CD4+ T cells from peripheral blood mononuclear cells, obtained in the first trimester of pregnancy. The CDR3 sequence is CAISDSGTSGGPQFF. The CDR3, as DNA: TGTGCCATCAGTGACTCTGGGACTAGCGGGGGCCCGCAGTTCTTC.